These 23 T cell receptor beta chains were all obtained from the same sample, sequenced in a study of somatic mutations in cytotoxic T cells in rheumatoid arthritis. Repertoires were generated with immunoSEQ multiplex PCR, while TCRdb's copy carries only in-frame clones and drops some. The sample has over 10,000 clones; roughly 74% are singletons. Sequencing input: CD8+ T cells sorted from blood. The receptors were sampled from a woman aged 40 to 50 in good health.

V usage is TRBV4-1 and J usage is TRBJ1-4; possibly TRBD1 for D (6 bases). In germline, CDR1 is MGHRA, CDR2 YSYEKL. V gave up 5 bases and J gave up 0 bases, with 16 bases separating them. This CDR3 contains 17 residues. CDR3 coding DNA: TGCGCCAGCAGCTATCCGGGACACCAAGCAACTAATGAAAAACTGTTTTTT. Protein product: CASSYPGHQATNEKLFF.

The chain joins TRBV28 to TRBJ1-1; D gene uncertain. The V end was cut by 7 bases, the J end by 4 bases, with 10 bases between. Germline V gene sequence: CDR1 MDHEN, CDR2 SYDVKM. CDR3 length: 12 amino acids. CDR3 DNA: TGTGCCAGCACCTTAGGATCCACTGAAGCTTTCTTT. This sequence encodes CASTLGSTEAFF. Supplemented by reference TRBV28 and TRBJ1-1, the full variable domain reads DVKVTQSSRYLVKRTGEKVFLECVQDMDHENMFWYRQDPGLGLRLIYFSYDVKMKEKGDIPEGYSVSREKKERFSLILESASTNQTSMYLCASTLGSTEAFFGQGTRLTVV.

This rearrangement joins TRBV2 to TRBJ2-7; D ambiguous. The germline CDR1 and CDR2 sequences are SNHLY and FYNNEI. The V end was cut by 4 bases, the J end by 3 bases, with 1 base between. The CDR3 loop spans 10 amino acids. DNA for the CDR3: TGTGCCAGCAGTGGCTACGAGCAGTACGTC. Encoded protein: CASSGYEQYV.

This clone has just a few counts. V usage is TRBV5-4 and J usage is TRBJ1-1; perhaps TRBD1 as D (6 bases). The V gene's germline CDR1 is SGHNT and CDR2 YYREEE (reference sequence). The CDR3 is made up of 14 amino acids. The ends were cut back, 6 bases at V and 0 bases at J, with 12 bases in the middle. The CDR3 DNA reads as TGTGCCAGCACCCCGGACAGCATGAACACTGAAGCTTTCTTT. This sequence encodes CASTPDSMNTEAFF.

The gene calls are TRBV7-2 and TRBJ2-1, with 7 bases that match TRBD2. The germline CDR1 and CDR2 sequences are SGHTA and FQGNSA. This CDR3 comprises 14 residues. Losses at the gene ends were 5 bases for V and 8 bases for J; bases not matched to a gene: 9. CDR3 sequence reads: CASSPFPLADEQFF. CDR3 DNA: TGTGCCAGCAGCCCCTTCCCTCTAGCGGATGAGCAGTTCTTC.

The rearrangement uses TRBV11-2 and TRBJ1-1; D not certain. Trimming removed 1 base at V and 1 base at J, with 4 bases between. Germline CDR1 reads SGHAT; CDR2 reads FQNNGV. This CDR3 spans 13 amino acids. Written as DNA, the CDR3 is TGTGCCAGCAGCTTAGTCCCGAACACTGAAGCTTTCTTT. Translating it yields CASSLVPNTEAFF.

This CDR3 reads CASSLGGVGEKLFF. The CDR3 nucleotides are TGTGCCAGCAGCTTAGGGGGCGTGGGTGAAAAACTGTTTTTT. The rearrangement links TRBV7-2 to TRBJ1-4, with a tentative D call TRBD1 (5 bases). Between the trimmed V and J ends, which lost 1 base and 7 bases, there was a span of 10 bases. Germline V gene lookup returns CDR1 SGHTA and CDR2 FQGNSA. This CDR3 is built from 14 residues.

V usage is TRBV6-1 and J usage is TRBJ2-6, with TRBD2 matching over 7 bases. This CDR3 contains 15 residues. V lost 7 bases to trimming and J lost 0 bases; unmatched junction nucleotides: 3. The germline V gene encodes CDR1 MNHNS and CDR2 SASEGT. The CDR3 is CASTPGGSGANVLTF. DNA of the CDR3: TGTGCCAGCACCCCGGGGGGCTCTGGGGCCAACGTCCTGACTTTC.

The chain recombines TRBV7-9 with TRBJ2-3; 9 bases align to TRBD1. The germline CDR1 and CDR2 sequences are SEHNR and FQNEAQ (reference sequence). This CDR3 is 15 amino acids long. Trimming cost V 5 bases and J 3 bases; bases outside gene matches: 6. CDR3: CASSLGQGETDTQYF. In DNA, the CDR3 is TGTGCCAGCAGCCTGGGACAGGGAGAAACAGATACGCAGTATTTT.

J is TRBJ2-7 and V is TRBV11-3; D is uncertain. V gave up 3 bases and J gave up 2 bases, with 11 bases separating them. Germline V CDR1 and CDR2: SGHNT, YENEEA. CDR3 length: 14 residues. CDR3 nucleotides: TGTGCCAGCAGCTTTACAGCGACGGCCTACGAGCAGTACTTC. Protein: CASSFTATAYEQYF.

The rearrangement links TRBV6-1 to TRBJ1-2; no firm D call. CDR1 is MNHNS and CDR2 is SASEGT in the germline V gene. V was clipped by 2 bases and J by 5 bases, with 18 bases between them. The CDR3 has 16 amino acids. The CDR3 nucleotides are TGTGCCAGCAGTGAACAAGGTCCCTCTCAATTGTATGGCTACACCTTC. This codes for CASSEQGPSQLYGYTF.

This clone is medium-sized by share. The chain carries TRBV5-4 and TRBJ1-2; D not resolved. The V end lost 4 bases, the J end lost 2 bases, and 9 bases lay between the germline ends. This CDR3 contains 13 residues. Germline loops: CDR1 SGHNT, CDR2 YYREEE (reference sequence). The CDR3: CASSGRQNYGYTF. CDR3 coding DNA: TGTGCCAGCAGCGGGCGCCAGAACTATGGCTACACCTTC. Full variable domain (remainder filled in from reference TRBV5-4 and TRBJ1-2): ETGVTQSPTHLIKTRGQQVTLRCSSQSGHNTVSWYQQALGQGPQFIFQYYREEENGRGNFPPRFSGLQFPNYSSELNVNALELDDSALYLCASSGRQNYGYTFGSGTRLTVV.

The chain uses TRBV4-1 and TRBJ2-7; perhaps D is TRBD1 or TRBD2 (7 bases each). Between the trimmed V and J ends, which lost 4 bases and 3 bases, there was a span of 16 bases. The CDR3 has 15 amino acids. Germline CDR1 reads MGHRA; CDR2 reads YSYEKL. The CDR3 region is CASSLRQGGGYEQYV. The CDR3 nucleotides read TGCGCCAGCAGCCTTCGACAGGGAGGGGGCTACGAGCAGTACGTC.

The gene calls are TRBV5-6 and TRBJ2-5; D ambiguous. The V gene's germline CDR1 is SGHDT and CDR2 YYEEEE. V lost 4 bases and J 5 bases, leaving 15 bases between the germline ends. The CDR3 contains 14 residues. This CDR3 is CASSVVIPMETQYF. The CDR3 DNA reads TGTGCCAGCAGCGTCGTTATCCCCATGGAGACCCAGTACTTC.

A few counts support this clone. The CDR3, as DNA: TGTGCCAGTACTGAGGACATCTCTGGAAACACCATATATTTT. Translating it yields CASTEDISGNTIYF. The V and J genes are TRBV19 and TRBJ1-3; D might be TRBD1 (5 bases). Germline-derived CDR1 and CDR2 are LNHDA and SQIVND (reference sequence). The CDR3 covers 14 residues. With 7 bases removed from V and 0 bases from J, the gap between germline ends came to 10 bases.

The chain joins TRBV5-1 to TRBJ1-3; D is uncertain. This CDR3 region has 15 residues. Trimming cost V 0 bases and J 0 bases, with 7 bases left between them. Germline V gene data show CDR1 as SGHRS and CDR2 as YFSETQ. The CDR3 sequence is CASSLGTVSGNTIYF. For the CDR3, the DNA is TGCGCCAGCAGCTTGGGAACAGTCTCTGGAAACACCATATATTTT.

The CDR3 coding sequence is TGTGCCAGCTCACCACCGGTGTCAGGGGGGGAAAACATTCAGTACTTC. It encodes CASSPPVSGGENIQYF. V is TRBV18 and J is TRBJ2-4; D assignment may be TRBD1 or TRBD2 (7 bases each). CDR3 length equals 16 residues. V lost 0 bases, J lost 5 bases, and 14 bases lay in between. The germline gives CDR1 KGHSH, CDR2 LQKENI.

V gene TRBV27 combines with J gene TRBJ2-2; perhaps D is TRBD1 or TRBD2 (5 bases each). V lost 4 bases to trimming and J lost 4 bases, with 13 bases between them. Germline assignment: CDR1 MNHEY and CDR2 SMNVEV (reference sequence). There are 15 residues in the CDR3. The CDR3 reads CASSYGAAGTGELFF. CDR3 DNA: TGTGCCAGCAGTTACGGGGCCGCGGGCACCGGGGAGCTGTTTTTT.

On this clone itself: The same CDR3 also results from other DNA sequences found in this sample. This chain joins TRBV7-9 and TRBJ2-1; D gene uncertain. Germline V gene data show CDR1 as SEHNR and CDR2 as FQNEAQ (reference sequence). The V end lost 1 base, the J end lost 4 bases, and 2 bases lay between the germline ends. CDR3 length equals 12 residues. This chain's CDR3 is CASSLGYNEQFF. In DNA, the CDR3 is TGTGCCAGCAGCTTAGGATACAATGAGCAGTTCTTC.

The J gene is TRBJ2-3, the V gene TRBV5-5; 8 bases agree with TRBD2. The germline gives CDR1 SGHKS, CDR2 YYEKEE (reference sequence). This CDR3 contains 17 residues. Trimming cost V 0 bases and J 3 bases; bases outside gene matches: 9. The DNA for the CDR3 is TGTGCCAGCAGCTTGGTCCCAGCGGGAGAGGGTACAGATACGCAGTATTTT. The encoded protein is CASSLVPAGEGTDTQYF.

This clone was found a few times. V gene TRBV19 combines with J gene TRBJ1-2; possibly TRBD1 for D (5 bases). V shed 5 bases and J shed 5 bases, with 9 bases lying between them. The CDR3 spans 12 residues. CDR1 is LNHDA, CDR2 SQIVND, per germline (reference sequence). The CDR3 loop is CASSRGAYGYTF. As DNA, the CDR3 is TGTGCCAGTAGTCGCGGGGCGTATGGCTACACCTTC.

The V call is TRBV4-1, the J call TRBJ2-7; D might be TRBD1 (6 bases). Germline loops: CDR1 MGHRA, CDR2 YSYEKL. The CDR3 is 15 residues long. Trimming left V 0 bases short and J 2 bases short, with 11 bases between. CDR3 sequence (DNA): TGCGCCAGCAGCCAAGATTGGACAGTAGCCTACGAGCAGTACTTC. This sequence encodes CASSQDWTVAYEQYF.

The V and J genes are TRBV27 and TRBJ1-1, with D tentatively TRBD1 (6 bases). V lost 6 bases and J 1 base, leaving 15 bases between the germline ends. In germline, CDR1 is MNHEY, CDR2 SMNVEV (reference sequence). The CDR3 is 15 amino acids. The CDR3 spells CASSATGFSNTEAFF. CDR3 sequence (DNA): TGTGCCAGCAGCGCTACAGGGTTTTCGAACACTGAAGCTTTCTTT.